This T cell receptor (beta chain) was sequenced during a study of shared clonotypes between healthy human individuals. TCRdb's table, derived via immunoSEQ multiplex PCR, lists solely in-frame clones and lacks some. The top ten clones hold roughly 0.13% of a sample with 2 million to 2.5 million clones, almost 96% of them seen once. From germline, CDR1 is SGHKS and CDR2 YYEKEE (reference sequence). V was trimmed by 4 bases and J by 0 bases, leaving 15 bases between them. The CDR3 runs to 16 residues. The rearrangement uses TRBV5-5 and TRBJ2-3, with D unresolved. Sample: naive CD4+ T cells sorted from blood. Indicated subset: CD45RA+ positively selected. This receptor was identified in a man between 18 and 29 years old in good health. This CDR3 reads CASSLGPSRSTDTQYF. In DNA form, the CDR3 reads TGTGCCAGCAGCCTCGGACCCTCGCGGAGCACAGATACGCAGTATTTT. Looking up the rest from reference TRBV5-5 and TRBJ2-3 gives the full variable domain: DAGVTQSPTHLIKTRGQQVTLRCSPISGHKSVSWYQQVLGQGPQFIFQYYEKEERGRGNFPDRFSARQFPNYSSELNVNALLLGDSALYLCASSLGPSRSTDTQYFGPGTRLTVL.